The rows below give T cell receptor beta chains drawn from one sample of a study of blood T cell repertoires in COVID-19. Using immunoSEQ multiplex PCR, the repertoire was profiled, and TCRdb retains in-frame clones only, with some absent. This table has about 46,000 clones, approximately 83% appearing once. Sequencing used peripheral blood. Receptors originate from a human donor in a cohort sampled during active COVID-19. The donor label of this sample is uncertain. The CDR3 runs from the conserved cysteine through the conserved F or W. A D gene is named only where the DNA matches it firmly. Size is omitted from some rows. Given values are once, few, many or a class for expanded clones.

size,D,V,J,DNA,CDR3
-,-,TRBV2,TRBJ2-7,TGTGCCAGCAGTCAATCCGAGGCCGCCTACGAGCAGTACTTC,CASSQSEAAYEQYF
-,-,TRBV24-1,TRBJ2-1,TGTGCCACCAGTGACGGACAGTTTGGCAACAATGAGCAGTTCTTC,CATSDGQFGNNEQFF
medium-sized,TRBD1,TRBV4-1,TRBJ1-2,TGCGCCAGCAGCCCACCCGGGACAGCTAACTATGGCTACACCTTC,CASSPPGTANYGYTF
-,TRBD1,TRBV6-6,TRBJ1-2,TGTGCCAGCCAGGGGGCGAGAGTTAACTATGGCTACACCTTC,CASQGARVNYGYTF
-,-,TRBV19,TRBJ2-7,TGTGCCAGTAGTAGTCGGAGCGAGCAGTACTTC,CASSSRSEQYF
-,-,TRBV28,TRBJ1-5,TGTGCCAGCAGTTTAAGGCCGACAGCGCAGCCCCAGCATTTT,CASSLRPTAQPQHF
-,TRBD2,TRBV7-8,TRBJ2-2,TGTGCCAGCAGCTTAGACCAGCGGGGTAACACCGGGGAGCTGTTTTTT,CASSLDQRGNTGELFF
-,TRBD1,TRBV6-5,TRBJ1-2,TGTGCCAGCAGGGGGACAGCGGCTAACTATGGCTACACCTTC,CASRGTAANYGYTF
once,TRBD2,TRBV9,TRBJ2-2,TGTGCCAGCAGCGTTGAAGCGGGGGTAGCTACCGGGGAGCTGTTTTTT,CASSVEAGVATGELFF
-,TRBD1,TRBV5-6,TRBJ2-7,TGTGCCAGCAGCGAGGACAGGGGGAGGAACGAGCAGTACTTC,CASSEDRGRNEQYF
-,-,TRBV19,TRBJ2-5,TGTGCCAGTAGTATTTCGTGGCTAGAAGAGACCCAGTACTTC,CASSISWLEETQYF
-,-,TRBV30,TRBJ2-1,TGTGCCTGGAGTCAAGATAGCTCCTACAATGAGCAGTTCTTC,CAWSQDSSYNEQFF
-,-,TRBV12-3/TRBV12-4,TRBJ1-4,TGTGCCAGCAGTTTCGGTATAAAACTGTTTTTT,CASSFGIKLFF
-,TRBD2,TRBV9,TRBJ2-1,TGTGCCAGCAGCGTAGTGGAGACTAGCGGGCCCTACAATGAGCAGTTCTTC,CASSVVETSGPYNEQFF
-,-,TRBV5-1,TRBJ2-2,TGCGCCAGCAGGCGAACGAACACCGGGGAGCTGTTTTTT,CASRRTNTGELFF
-,-,TRBV28,TRBJ1-5,TGTGCCAGCAGTAGCTCTGGGCAGACTAGGGATCAGCCCCAGCATTTT,CASSSSGQTRDQPQHF
-,TRBD1,TRBV30,TRBJ1-3,TGTGCCTGGAGTGCGGGACAGCACTCTGGAAACACCATATATTTT,CAWSAGQHSGNTIYF
-,TRBD2,TRBV7-9,TRBJ2-5,TGTGCCAGCAGCGAGGGACTAGCGGGGCCGGAGACCCAGTACTTC,CASSEGLAGPETQYF
-,-,TRBV5-4,TRBJ1-4,TGTGCCAGCAGCGCATCAGGGGCCAATGAAAAACTGTTTTTT,CASSASGANEKLFF
-,TRBD1,TRBV7-2,TRBJ1-1,TGTGCCAGCAGCCCGAGGACAGGGGGAGGCACTGAAGCTTTCTTT,CASSPRTGGGTEAFF
-,-,TRBV5-1,TRBJ1-2,TGCGCCAGCAGCTTAACGGGGACTAACTATGGCTACACCTTC,CASSLTGTNYGYTF
once,TRBD1,TRBV28,TRBJ1-1,TGTGCCAGCAGTCTTACTCCGGACAGGGGGGAAGCTTTCTTT,CASSLTPDRGEAFF
-,-,TRBV28,TRBJ2-5,TGTGCCAGCAGTTTATTAGCAGGGAACCAAGAGACCCAGTACTTC,CASSLLAGNQETQYF
once,-,TRBV5-5,TRBJ2-1,TGTGCCAGCAGCTTAGAGGGGGACGCCTACAATGAGCAGTTCTTC,CASSLEGDAYNEQFF
-,-,TRBV19,TRBJ1-6,TGTGCCAGTAGCTACTTGGGAGATAATTCACCCCTCCACTTT,CASSYLGDNSPLHF
-,TRBD1,TRBV13,TRBJ1-1,TGTGCCAGCAGCTTCGACAGGGGGGTTGAAGCTTTCTTT,CASSFDRGVEAFF
once,TRBD1,TRBV6-6,TRBJ1-2,TGTGCCAGCAGTCCTGCCGGGACAGGGGGTTATGGCTACACCTTC,CASSPAGTGGYGYTF
-,TRBD2,TRBV5-1,TRBJ2-3,TGCGCCAGCAGCCGCGAAGCGGGGCCCGACGGGGATACGCAGTATTTT,CASSREAGPDGDTQYF
-,-,TRBV28,TRBJ2-1,TGTGCCAGCAGTTCGCCGGGGGGCGTCTACAATGAGCAGTTCTTC,CASSSPGGVYNEQFF
-,TRBD1,TRBV5-8,TRBJ2-5,TGTGCCAGCAGCTCCCGGACAGGCGGTGAGGAGACCCAGTACTTC,CASSSRTGGEETQYF
-,-,TRBV5-1,TRBJ2-1,TGCGCCAGCAGCTTGGAAGCGGCATCCTCCTACAATGAGCAGTTCTTC,CASSLEAASSYNEQFF
-,TRBD1,TRBV5-6,TRBJ1-6,TGTGCCAGCAGCTTAAGGAGCTCCGCAGGGGGCTCACCCCTCCACTTT,CASSLRSSAGGSPLHF
-,TRBD1,TRBV19,TRBJ1-5,TGTGCCAGTAGTATAGGACAGGGGGCGGGTGGCAATCAGCCCCAGCATTTT,CASSIGQGAGGNQPQHF
-,-,TRBV5-4,TRBJ2-7,TGTGCCAGCAGCTTGGGTTCCCGGGAGCAGTACTTC,CASSLGSREQYF
-,TRBD1,TRBV7-9,TRBJ1-4,TGTGCCAGCAGCAACCCGGGACAGCTTAATGAAAAACTGTTTTTT,CASSNPGQLNEKLFF
-,TRBD1,TRBV5-4,TRBJ2-2,TGTGCCAGCAGCCCTCGGGGACAGGGGGATCTCGAGAGAAACACCGGGGAGCTGTTTTTT,CASSPRGQGDLERNTGELFF
few,TRBD1,TRBV2,TRBJ1-3,TGTGCCAGCAGACAACAGGGGATCGTCGACACCATATATTTT,CASRQQGIVDTIYF
-,-,TRBV6-5,TRBJ1-6,TGTGCCAGCAGTTACCAGGGGATGGATTCACCCCTCCACTTT,CASSYQGMDSPLHF
-,-,TRBV21-1,TRBJ2-7,TGTGCCAGCAGCAAAGCGCTATGGGCCTCCCGAGGGAAACCCTACGAGCAGTACTTC,CASSKALWASRGKPYEQYF
-,TRBD2,TRBV7-9,TRBJ2-1,TGTGCCAGCAGCTTAGGTCCCCTAGCGGACCTTAACAATGAGCAGTTCTTC,CASSLGPLADLNNEQFF
-,TRBD2,TRBV7-2,TRBJ2-1,TGTGCCAGCAGCATCGCGGGGGGCAACAATGAGCAGTTCTTC,CASSIAGGNNEQFF
-,TRBD1,TRBV5-1,TRBJ2-2,TGCGCCAGCAGCTCGGACAGGGGAGGGACCGGGGAGCTGTTTTTT,CASSSDRGGTGELFF
-,TRBD1,TRBV7-8,TRBJ1-2,TGTGCCAGCAGCTTAGATAACAGGGGATATGGCTACACCTTC,CASSLDNRGYGYTF
-,TRBD1,TRBV18,TRBJ2-1,TGTGCCAGCTCACCTGGGACAGGGACTTACAATGAGCAGTTCTTC,CASSPGTGTYNEQFF
-,-,TRBV4-1,TRBJ1-2,TGCGCCAGCAGCCCTCCGGGGGGCCTCGGGGGCTACACCTTC,CASSPPGGLGGYTF
-,-,TRBV29-1,TRBJ1-1,TGCAGCGTTGAAGAGACAGTATTGGCTTTCTTT,CSVEETVLAFF
-,-,TRBV5-1,TRBJ2-4,TGCGCCAGCAGCCTACAGGATTCGGGAAACATTCAGTACTTC,CASSLQDSGNIQYF
-,TRBD2,TRBV6-5,TRBJ2-7,TGTGCCAGCATGGAGGGCGGGGGGGTCTACGAGCAGTACTTC,CASMEGGGVYEQYF
once,TRBD2,TRBV18,TRBJ2-3,TGTGCCAGCTCCCTGAGCGGGGCCCTTAGCACAGATACGCAGTATTTT,CASSLSGALSTDTQYF
-,-,TRBV12-3/TRBV12-4,TRBJ2-5,TGTGCCAGCCTTTATAGGGGCAATAGGACCCAGTACTTC,CASLYRGNRTQYF
-,-,TRBV9,TRBJ2-3,TGTGCCAGCAGCGTAGGGGTGGGGACAAGGACAGATACGCAGTATTTT,CASSVGVGTRTDTQYF
-,TRBD2,TRBV6-5,TRBJ2-7,TGTGCCAGTGGCCGGGGGGGGCCCTTGGAGCAGTACTTC,CASGRGGPLEQYF
-,-,TRBV7-2,TRBJ2-7,TGTGCCAGCAGCTTAGGCAGGGATAGGTACGAGCAGTACTTC,CASSLGRDRYEQYF
-,-,TRBV2,TRBJ1-5,TGTGCCAGCACATCAGGGTTAGGCAATCAGCCCCAGCATTTT,CASTSGLGNQPQHF
once,-,TRBV19,TRBJ1-4,TGTGCCAGTAGTATCGAGTCAACTAATGAAAAACTGTTTTTT,CASSIESTNEKLFF